A single T cell receptor (beta chain) is shown here with its context. Libraries were prepared by immunoSEQ multiplex PCR; TCRdb keeps only in-frame clonotypes and omits some of them. The table records about 70,000 clones, around 89% of them present only once. This sample stems from a study of blood T cell repertoires in COVID-19. Across the whole study: T cells, B-cell-depleted T cells, or PBMCs supplied cDNA or gDNA.

The germline V gene has CDR1 PRHDT and CDR2 FYEKMQ (reference sequence). The CDR3 is 16 amino acids. V was shortened by 3 bases and J by 2 bases, with 14 bases between the two germline ends. The sequence was obtained from a woman in her 70s with acute or convalescent COVID-19. The material sequenced was peripheral blood. This chain joins TRBV13 and TRBJ1-3, with a tentative D call TRBD1 (5 bases). The CDR3 DNA is TGTGCCAGCAGCTTCCACCCTTCAGGGACTGGAAACACCATATATTTT. Translated, it gives CASSFHPSGTGNTIYF.